This T cell receptor beta chain came from a study of T cell responses to AZD1222 COVID-19 vaccine. Study summary: Pooled together were second doses at about 4 or about 12 weeks. Study-wide findings and caveats: Compared with day 0, the breadth and depth of the Spike-specific TCR repertoire rose significantly after two doses of AZD1222.

The assay was immunoSEQ multiplex PCR, and TCRdb's table has in-frame clones only and misses some. The table has 77,000 or so clones, 75% to 90% seen once. Comments on this clone: Its antigen remains unknown.

CDR3 size: 16 residues. Germline V gives CDR1 SGHNT, CDR2 YYREEE (reference sequence). V lost 0 bases, J lost 5 bases, and 17 bases lay in between. This TCR was recovered from an adult in good health. Material: peripheral blood, obtained on day 0 of AZD1222 vaccination. This rearrangement joins TRBV5-4 to TRBJ2-5, with D perhaps TRBD2 (6 bases). The CDR3 protein is CASSLEAGLRRETQYF. The CDR3 nucleotides are TGTGCCAGCAGCTTGGAGGCGGGGCTAAGGAGGGAGACCCAGTACTTC.